One and the same sample provided the 31 T cell receptor beta chains below, sequenced in a study of regulatory T cells in long-lasting Graves disease. Time point here: newly diagnosed GD, antithyroid drugs for less than 3 months. RNA isolated from PBMCs was used to make the TCR library. Arm-PCR with iRepertoire HTBI primers amplified the CDR3 regions for these TCR beta libraries. MiXCR, run by TCRdb on the multiplex PCR reads, gives a single entry per CDR3 protein. This sample yields about 200,000 distinct CDR3 sequences, of which roughly 18% are seen a single time; over 9.5% belongs to the top ten. The data were also submitted as part of a second study, on T cells in Graves' hyperthyroidism and ophthalmopathy.

Sequenced here: peripheral blood mononuclear cells (PBMCs), sampled at new diagnosis, from a patient treated with antithyroid drugs. The source is a woman aged 25-40 years with Graves disease.

The chain recombines TRBV13 with TRBJ1-2, with TRBD1 matching 9 bases. Trimming removed 5 bases from V and 6 bases from J; junction bases left unmatched: 4. Germline V gene lookup returns CDR1 PRHDT and CDR2 FYEKMQ (reference sequence). CDR3 length: 13 amino acids. The CDR3, as DNA: TGTGCCAGCAGCAACAGGGGGCCGGATGGCTACACCTTC. Translating it yields CASSNRGPDGYTF. The full variable domain, in which reference TRBV13 and TRBJ1-2 provide the parts outside the CDR3, is AAGVIQSPRHLIKEKRETATLKCYPIPRHDTVYWYQQGPGQDPQFLISFYEKMQSDKGSIPDRFSAQQFSDYHSELNMSSLELGDSALYFCASSNRGPDGYTFGSGTRLTVV.

About this clonotype: A single base is all that separates this from a far larger clone, so a read error is likely. The chain uses TRBV6-4 and TRBJ1-1; D might be TRBD1 (5 bases). The CDR3 contains 16 residues. Germline assignment: CDR1 MRHNA and CDR2 SNTAGT. V shed 5 bases and J shed 1 base, with 17 bases lying between them. CDR3 DNA: TGTGCCAGCAGTTCCGGCCCGGGGCGGGGGAACACTGAAGCTTTCTTT. Translation gives CASSSGPGRGNTEAFF.

This clonotype was seen repeatedly, ten times or more. The V and J genes are TRBV30 and TRBJ2-5; possibly TRBD2 for D (7 bases). Trimming left V 0 bases short and J 4 bases short, with 21 bases between. The CDR3 sequence is 17 residues long. CDR1 and CDR2 from the germline V gene are GTSNPN and SVGIG (reference sequence). The CDR3 DNA reads as TGTGCCTGGAGTGTGGCGGCGGGGGCCCGGGCAGGAGAGACCCAGTACTTC. It encodes CAWSVAAGARAGETQYF.

The chain is built from TRBV2 and TRBJ2-5, with 13 bases aligning to TRBD2. V trimming: 2 bases; J trimming: 7 bases; junction bases outside the gene matches: 7. There are 16 residues in the CDR3. The germline gives CDR1 SNHLY, CDR2 FYNNEI. CDR3 in DNA: TGTGCCAGCAGTGAATGGACTAGCGGGGGCTCCGGGACCCAGTACTTC. Its translation is CASSEWTSGGSGTQYF. Variable domain in full (rest from reference TRBV2 and TRBJ2-5): EPEVTQTPSHQVTQMGQEVILRCVPISNHLYFYWYRQILGQKVEFLVSFYNNEISEKSEIFDDQFSVERPDGSNFTLKIRSTKLEDSAMYFCASSEWTSGGSGTQYFGPGTRLLVL.

This clonotype was observed many times. The chain combines TRBV20-1 with TRBJ1-1, with D unclear. The CDR3 is 18 residues long. Trimming stripped 0 bases from V and 0 bases from J, with 20 bases between. Germline V gives CDR1 DFQATT, CDR2 SNEGSKA (reference sequence). The CDR3 is CSARDLGGLVLLNTEAFF. CDR3 in DNA: TGCAGTGCTAGAGATCTGGGCGGCTTGGTTTTATTGAACACTGAAGCTTTCTTT.

This clonotype was counted many times. CDR3 bases: TGTGCCAGCAGCTTCCCAGGGTTTTACAATGAGCAGTTCTTC. This codes for CASSFPGFYNEQFF. This chain connects TRBV7-8 to TRBJ2-1; tentative D call: TRBD1 (5 bases). Per the germline V gene, CDR1 is SGHVS and CDR2 is FQNEAQ. Trimming shortened V by 3 bases and J by 4 bases, and 10 bases separated the two germline ends. CDR3 length: 14 amino acids.

This clonotype was recorded at least ten times. CDR3 nucleotide sequence: TGCGCCAGCAGCCAAGGGCTAGCGGCCTCCTACGAGCAGTACTTC. Protein sequence: CASSQGLAASYEQYF. The gene calls are TRBV4-1 and TRBJ2-7; 7 bases are a match to TRBD2. Germline values: CDR1 MGHRA, CDR2 YSYEKL. Trimming cost V 1 base and J 0 bases; bases outside gene matches: 3. This CDR3 has 15 amino acids.

This clonotype was counted many times. This sequence joins TRBV28 and TRBJ1-2; D might be TRBD1 (6 bases). V lost 4 bases and J 6 bases, leaving 18 bases between the germline ends. The CDR3 sequence is 15 residues long. In germline, CDR1 is MDHEN, CDR2 SYDVKM. CDR3 nucleotide sequence: TGTGCCAGCAGTTCCCCTAGGCAGGGGAAGGATGGCTACACCTTC. This gives the protein CASSSPRQGKDGYTF.

The CDR3 sequence is CASSETPRGRIYEQYF. The CDR3, as DNA: TGTGCCAGCAGTGAAACACCCAGGGGGCGCATTTACGAGCAGTACTTC. The chain employs TRBV6-1 and TRBJ2-7; 8 positions match TRBD1. This CDR3 is 16 amino acids long. The V gene's germline CDR1 is MNHNS and CDR2 SASEGT. V was clipped by 2 bases and J by 4 bases; unmatched bases: 10.

This clonotype has ten or more counts. The genes are TRBV30 and TRBJ2-7; tentative D call: TRBD2 (6 bases). The CDR3 sequence is 13 residues long. Germline V CDR1 and CDR2: GTSNPN, SVGIG (reference sequence). The V end lost 8 bases, the J end lost 2 bases, and 16 bases lay between the germline ends. The DNA for the CDR3 is TGTGCCGGGGGGTGGTCGAGAACCTACGAGCAGTACTTC. It translates to CAGGWSRTYEQYF.

As for this clonotype: A much bigger clone sits one base away, suggesting this may be a read error. The genes are TRBV6-1 and TRBJ2-3; 10 bases agree with TRBD1. The end of the DNA aligns better with TRBJ2-7, so the J call may be wrong. Germline V lookup: CDR1 MNHNS, CDR2 SASEGT. The CDR3 has 14 amino acids. The CDR3 protein is CASSRGQGSVEQYF. Written as DNA, the CDR3 is TGTGCCAGCAGTAGGGGACAGGGGTCGGTCGAGCAGTACTTC.

This clonotype has a count of ten or more. The V and J genes are TRBV12-3 or TRBV12-4 and TRBJ1-1, with D unresolved. This CDR3 spans 14 amino acids. Trimming pared 6 bases from V and 1 base from J, leaving 12 bases between. CDR3 nucleotide sequence: TGTGCCAGCAGCCCCCGGGCAGAGAACACTGAAGCTTTCTTT. It is translated as CASSPRAENTEAFF.

The chain has TRBV11-3 and TRBJ2-1; D perhaps matches TRBD2 (6 bases). CDR3 length equals 15 residues. The V end was cut by 5 bases, the J end by 7 bases, with 18 bases between. CDR1 is SGHNT, CDR2 YENEEA, per germline. Here the CDR3 reads CASSPSRGLQNEQFF. The CDR3 nucleotides are TGTGCCAGCAGCCCATCAAGGGGACTCCAGAATGAGCAGTTCTTC.

This clonotype was recorded many times. The gene calls are TRBV5-8 and TRBJ2-7; D possibly corresponds to TRBD1 (5 bases). Trimming removed 2 bases from V and 2 bases from J, with 11 bases in between. The CDR3 is made up of 14 amino acids. The germline gives CDR1 SGHTS, CDR2 YDEGEE. The CDR3 DNA sequence: TGTGCCAGCAGCTTCCGCAGGGTGGCCTACGAGCAGTACTTC. Its translation: CASSFRRVAYEQYF.

The V and J genes are TRBV4-1 and TRBJ2-1; 10 nucleotides align to TRBD2. The CDR3 totals 18 residues. After removal of 0 bases from V and 4 bases from J, the junction contained 9 bases not matched to a gene. Germline V gene lookup returns CDR1 MGHRA and CDR2 YSYEKL. The CDR3 nucleotides are TGCGCCAGCAGCCAAGATCGTTCAGCGGGGGGGGTATACAATGAGCAGTTCTTC. It translates to CASSQDRSAGGVYNEQFF.

The chain couples TRBV5-1 to TRBJ2-3; D remains unclear. CDR3 length: 15 residues. V gave up 0 bases and J gave up 0 bases, with 8 bases separating them. Per germline, CDR1 SGHRS and CDR2 YFSETQ. The chain's CDR3 is CASSLDQPSTDTQYF. The CDR3 nucleotides are TGCGCCAGCAGCTTGGACCAGCCGAGCACAGATACGCAGTATTTT.

This clonotype was seen at least ten times. This rearrangement joins TRBV6-2 or TRBV6-3 to TRBJ2-2; 9 bases fit TRBD2. Germline V lookup: CDR1 MNHEY, CDR2 SVGEGT. CDR3 size: 14 residues. J gave up 7 bases and V 5 bases, and 5 bases lay outside the gene matches. Here the CDR3 DNA reads TGTGCCAGCAGTGAATGGCGGGGGGGCGGGGAGCTGTTTTTT. Protein: CASSEWRGGGELFF.

This clonotype was counted ten times or more. The genes are TRBV20-1 and TRBJ1-1; tentatively, D is TRBD1 (6 bases). The V and J ends lost 2 bases and 4 bases respectively, with 20 bases between them. Germline values: CDR1 DFQATT, CDR2 SNEGSKA (reference sequence). This CDR3 is built from 16 residues. The CDR3 sequence is CSARLGAALGGTEAFF. The DNA for the CDR3 is TGCAGTGCTAGATTGGGGGCTGCTTTAGGGGGCACTGAAGCTTTCTTT.

About this clonotype: Being one base from a much bigger clone, this may be a read error. V is TRBV6-1 and J is TRBJ2-7; TRBD2 agrees at 12 bases. The germline gives CDR1 MNHNS, CDR2 SASEGT. The V segment lost 7 bases and the J segment 2 bases; nucleotides outside the gene matches: 9. This CDR3 is 16 amino acids long. CDR3 coding DNA: TGTGCCAGCATGGAGACTAGCGGGAGTGGCGCCTACGAGCAGTACTTC. Amino acid sequence: CASMETSGSGAYEQYF.

This clonotype was observed many times. The chain links TRBV6-1 to TRBJ1-3, with TRBD1 identical over 7 bases. J gave up 0 bases and V 6 bases, and 2 bases lay outside the gene matches. CDR3 length: 14 residues. Germline loops: CDR1 MNHNS, CDR2 SASEGT. The CDR3 here is CASRRDSSGNTIYF. Here the CDR3 DNA reads TGTGCCAGCAGGAGGGACAGCTCTGGAAACACCATATATTTT.

This clonotype has a handful of counts. A much more abundant neighbour one base away suggests this may be a read error. V is TRBV5-1 and J is TRBJ1-1; D gene ambiguous. CDR3 length equals 14 residues. Germline lookup yields CDR1 SGHRS and CDR2 YFSETQ. V gave up 7 bases and J gave up 1 base, with 14 bases separating them. The CDR3 coding sequence is TGCGCCAGCGGCTCCAGCACGCCGAACACTGAAGCTTTCTTT. Translating gives CASGSSTPNTEAFF. The variable domain in full, completed from reference TRBV5-1 and TRBJ1-1, reads KAGVTQTPRYLIKTRGQQVTLSCSPISGHRSVSWYQQTPGQGLQFLFEYFSETQRNKGNFPGRFSGRQFSNSRSEMNVSTLELGDSALYLCASGSSTPNTEAFFGQGTRLTVV.

At least ten counts were recorded for this clonotype. This chain joins TRBV6-5 and TRBJ1-2, with 7 bases lining up with TRBD1. CDR1 and CDR2 from the germline V gene are MNHEY and SVGAGI. V shed 2 bases and J 1 base; nucleotides not matched to a gene: 7. This CDR3 comprises 16 residues. CDR3 in amino acids: CASSYAAQGVNYGYTF. As DNA, the CDR3 is TGTGCCAGCAGTTACGCCGCCCAGGGGGTTAACTATGGCTACACCTTC.

This clonotype has a count of ten or more. This sequence joins TRBV15 and TRBJ2-1; weak D call: TRBD2 (6 bases). CDR3 length: 20 amino acids. Trimming pared 3 bases from V and 1 base from J, leaving 25 bases between. The V gene's germline CDR1 is LNHNV and CDR2 YYDKDF (reference sequence). CDR3 in DNA: TGTGCCACCAGCAGTCTGGGGGGAGCGGGCGACTTGACGTCCTACAATGAGCAGTTCTTC. It codes for CATSSLGGAGDLTSYNEQFF.

For this clonotype: This may come from a read error, since a much larger clone is one base off. The V and J genes are TRBV5-4 and TRBJ1-4; a possible D gene is TRBD1 (6 bases). The CDR3 has 14 amino acids. The germline V gene encodes CDR1 SGHNT and CDR2 YYREEE (reference sequence). Written as DNA, the CDR3 is TGTGCCAGCAGCTTCATAAACAGGGATGAAAAAATGTTTTTT. This sequence encodes CASSFINRDEKMFF. The variable domain in full, completed from reference TRBV5-4 and TRBJ1-4, reads ETGVTQSPTHLIKTRGQQVTLRCSSQSGHNTVSWYQQALGQGPQFIFQYYREEENGRGNFPPRFSGLQFPNYSSELNVNALELDDSALYLCASSFINRDEKMFFGSGTQLSVL.

This clonotype was detected many times. V gene TRBV10-1 combines with J gene TRBJ2-7; 12 bases match TRBD1. In germline, CDR1 is WNHNN, CDR2 SYGVQD (reference sequence). Germline trimming cut 0 bases from V and 3 bases from J; bases unmatched to any gene: 3. This CDR3 is 16 amino acids long. DNA of the CDR3: TGCGCCAGCAGTGAGTCTTGGGACAGGGGGCTCTACGAGCAGTACTTC. This gives the protein CASSESWDRGLYEQYF.

This clonotype has at least ten counts. This sequence joins TRBV5-1 and TRBJ2-7; possibly TRBD1 for D (5 bases). V was trimmed by 4 bases and J by 2 bases, leaving 13 bases between them. Germline CDR1 SGHRS, CDR2 YFSETQ. The length of the CDR3 is 14 residues. CDR3 residues: CASSVDTRTYEQYF. The CDR3 DNA sequence: TGCGCCAGCAGCGTGGACACGCGAACCTACGAGCAGTACTTC.

This clonotype showed up many times. This chain uses TRBV7-2 with TRBJ2-7; D is uncertain. V lost 1 base and J lost 3, with 10 bases in between. Per germline, CDR1 SGHTA and CDR2 FQGNSA. This CDR3 comprises 14 residues. In DNA, the CDR3 is TGTGCCAGCAGCTTAGTCCCAGAATACTACGAGCAGTACTTC. Amino acids: CASSLVPEYYEQYF.

In this sample, this clonotype turned up many times. The CDR3 region is CASRRGDRTLSGYTF. The DNA for the CDR3 is TGTGCCAGCAGAAGAGGTGACAGGACCCTTTCTGGCTACACCTTC. The chain carries TRBV6-1 and TRBJ1-2, with D possibly matching TRBD1 (6 bases). The V end lost 6 bases, the J end lost 7 bases, and 21 bases lay between the germline ends. The germline CDR1 and CDR2 sequences are MNHNS and SASEGT. This CDR3 is built from 15 residues.

The rearrangement links TRBV7-9 to TRBJ2-3, with a tentative D call TRBD1 (5 bases). This CDR3 comprises 15 residues. Trimming took off 6 bases at V and 6 bases at J, with 19 bases between the two ends. Germline lookup yields CDR1 SEHNR and CDR2 FQNEAQ (reference sequence). The CDR3 is CASSFSDTSGDTQYF. CDR3 bases: TGTGCCAGCAGTTTCTCGGACACCTCCGGGGATACGCAGTATTTT.

This clonotype appeared many times. This chain links TRBV29-1 with TRBJ1-1; D remains ambiguous. Between the trimmed V and J ends, which lost 4 bases and 0 bases, there was a span of 12 bases. CDR3 length: 14 amino acids. Germline V lookup: CDR1 SQVTM, CDR2 ANQGSEA. The CDR3 coding sequence is TGCAGCGTTGGGGGAGCGACCATGAACACTGAAGCTTTCTTT. Protein product: CSVGGATMNTEAFF.

A few counts support this clonotype. J is TRBJ1-3 and V is TRBV6-5; no definite D call. Germline CDR1 is MNHEY and CDR2 is SVGAGI. V was cut by 2 bases and J by 7 bases, with 12 bases left in between. The CDR3 loop spans 14 amino acids. CDR3 nucleotide sequence: TGTGCCAGCAGTTACGACGGACCTCCGAACACCATATATTTT. It encodes CASSYDGPPNTIYF.